The source of this T cell receptor beta chain is a study of blood T cell repertoires in COVID-19. Study summary: Sample material is recorded as cDNA or gDNA derived from T cells, B-cell-depleted T cells, or PBMCs.

The CDR3 is 13 residues long. Germline V gene data show CDR1 as SEHNR and CDR2 as FQNEAQ (reference sequence). V was clipped by 5 bases and J by 7 bases; unmatched bases: 8. The authors' processing: Estimated nucleated cell counts came from reference gene primer amplification. Method: immunoSEQ multiplex PCR; TCRdb's copy keeps in-frame clones and lacks some. The V and J calls and clone size come from that table; D and trimming were worked out from the DNA. The sample lists some 260,000 clones; about 88% were seen once. The sequencing input was peripheral blood. V and J are TRBV7-9 and TRBJ2-7, with 7 positions matching TRBD1. The source of this sequence is a middle-aged woman who had recovered from COVID-19. This chain's CDR3 is CASSRTGTEEQYF. CDR3 nucleotide sequence: TGTGCCAGCAGCCGGACCGGGACAGAGGAGCAGTACTTC.